What follows are 13 T cell receptor beta chains derived from one specimen sequenced in a study of a mutant IDH1 vaccine in newly diagnosed glioma. Time point specified: week 35, safety follow-up. Topical imiquimod accompanied each vaccine dose, which consisted of 300 ug of mutant IDH1 20-mer peptide. Some clones are missing from TCRdb's copy, which holds only in-frame ones; the method was immunoSEQ multiplex PCR. This sample has 35,000 to 50,000 clones; approximately 92% occur once, and the top ten carry around 2%. No cognate antigen is known for these TCRs. Sequences were derived from PBMCs, sampled from a glioma patient whose treatment included an IDH1 peptide vaccine. Receptors originate from a man in his fifties with glioma.

The chain has TRBV28 and TRBJ2-5; D remains ambiguous. V lost 8 bases and J 1 base, leaving 8 bases between the germline ends. CDR3 length: 12 residues. The germline V gene has CDR1 MDHEN and CDR2 SYDVKM. The CDR3 protein is CASRRFQETQYF. CDR3 DNA: TGTGCCAGCCGAAGGTTCCAAGAGACCCAGTACTTC.

The chain combines TRBV4-3 with TRBJ2-1, with D possibly TRBD1 on 6 matching bases. From germline, CDR1 is LGHNA and CDR2 YSLEER. This CDR3 region has 15 residues. V was cut by 1 base and J by 4 bases, with 11 bases left in between. CDR3 bases: TGCGCCAGCAGCCAAGGACGACAGGAGTACAATGAGCAGTTCTTC. This translates into CASSQGRQEYNEQFF.

V and J are TRBV19 and TRBJ2-1; no clear D. V gave up 2 bases and J gave up 7 bases, with 9 bases separating them. The CDR3 has 13 amino acids. Per germline, CDR1 LNHDA and CDR2 SQIVND (reference sequence). CDR3 in DNA: TGTGCCAGTAGTATACACTCGCCGAATGAGCAGTTCTTC. Protein sequence: CASSIHSPNEQFF.

The chain couples TRBV4-3 to TRBJ2-1; D gene unclear. The CDR3 is 13 amino acids. V lost 3 bases to trimming and J lost 5 bases, with 8 bases between them. Germline V lookup: CDR1 LGHNA, CDR2 YSLEER. In nucleotides, the CDR3 is TGCGCCAGCAGCCACTCGTTAAACAATGAGCAGTTCTTC. It codes for CASSHSLNNEQFF.

This chain connects TRBV18 to TRBJ1-5, with D tentatively TRBD1 (6 bases). CDR3 size: 19 residues. Germline V gives CDR1 KGHSH, CDR2 LQKENI. Trimming removed 1 base at V and 1 base at J, with 20 bases between. The CDR3 is CASSPQWSDSSDSNQPQHF. As DNA, the CDR3 is TGTGCCAGCTCACCACAATGGTCGGACAGTTCCGACAGCAATCAGCCCCAGCATTTT.

The rearrangement joins TRBV10-2 to TRBJ2-7; 9 nucleotides line up with TRBD2. The length of the CDR3 is 15 residues. V gave up 3 bases and J gave up 4 bases; unmatched junction bases: 7. Germline CDR1 is WSHSY and CDR2 is SAAADI. The CDR3 sequence is CASSDRRGGAYEQYF. The CDR3 DNA reads TGCGCCAGCAGTGATCGCCGCGGGGGGGCGTACGAGCAGTACTTC.

This sequence joins TRBV2 and TRBJ1-1; no definite D call. Germline assignment: CDR1 SNHLY and CDR2 FYNNEI. V dropped 11 bases and J dropped 1 base, with 14 bases sitting between them. The CDR3 totals 13 residues. The CDR3 DNA sequence: TGTGCCGAGGGAGAGAGTAGGAACACTGAAGCTTTCTTT. It encodes CAEGESRNTEAFF.

This rearrangement joins TRBV11-2 to TRBJ1-1; TRBD1 is a possible D gene (5 bases). Trimming took 1 base from V and 5 from J, leaving 20 bases between them. This CDR3 spans 17 amino acids. The V gene's germline CDR1 is SGHAT and CDR2 FQNNGV. The CDR3 reads CASSLALGRVLGTEAFF. In nucleotides, the CDR3 is TGTGCCAGCAGCTTAGCCTTGGGCAGGGTATTGGGAACTGAAGCTTTCTTT.

The chain recombines TRBV14 with TRBJ2-1; TRBD1 matches at 10 bases. From germline, CDR1 is SGHDN and CDR2 FVKESK. The CDR3 loop spans 16 amino acids. Trimming took 3 bases from V and 9 from J; bases not matched to a gene: 11. In DNA form, the CDR3 reads TGTGCCAGCAGCCAGCTAAGGGACAGGGGTGATCGTGAGCAGTTCTTC. It codes for CASSQLRDRGDREQFF.

The chain recombines TRBV7-9 with TRBJ1-2; TRBD1 is a possible D gene (6 bases). The CDR3 runs to 15 residues. Deletions cut 6 bases from V and 5 bases from J, with 19 bases between. The germline V gene has CDR1 SEHNR and CDR2 FQNEAQ (reference sequence). The CDR3 DNA is TGTGCCAGCAGTACAGGGCCGCTGGGGCGATATGGCTACACCTTC. Residues: CASSTGPLGRYGYTF.

V is TRBV10-1 and J is TRBJ1-3, with D possibly being TRBD1 (5 bases). CDR3 length equals 16 residues. Germline CDR1 WNHNN, CDR2 SYGVQD (reference sequence). V was pared by 0 bases and J by 0 bases, with 9 bases between. The CDR3 spells CASSESGQGSGNTIYF. CDR3 nucleotides: TGCGCCAGCAGTGAGTCCGGCCAGGGCTCTGGAAACACCATATATTTT.

The chain links TRBV18 to TRBJ2-5, with D perhaps TRBD1 or TRBD2 (5 bases each). The CDR3 loop spans 16 amino acids. Germline V gene lookup returns CDR1 KGHSH and CDR2 LQKENI. V dropped 0 bases and J dropped 2 bases, with 13 bases sitting between them. Written as DNA, the CDR3 is TGTGCCAGCTCACCACCCCGGGGCCACCCGCAAGAGACCCAGTACTTC. This sequence encodes CASSPPRGHPQETQYF.

The chain recombines TRBV7-6 with TRBJ1-2, with 7 bases matching TRBD1. The CDR3 has 16 amino acids. Germline assignment: CDR1 SGHVS and CDR2 FNYEAQ. V was clipped by 3 bases and J by 8 bases; unmatched bases: 15. CDR3 region: CASSLKTGQSLNGYTF. As DNA, the CDR3 is TGTGCCAGCAGCTTGAAAACGGGACAGTCCTTAAACGGCTACACCTTC. The whole variable domain, remainder taken from reference TRBV7-6 and TRBJ1-2, is GAGVSQSPRYKVTKRGQDVALRCDPISGHVSLYWYRQALGQGPEFLTYFNYEAQQDKSGLPNDRFSAERPEGSISTLTIQRTEQRDSAMYRCASSLKTGQSLNGYTFGSGTRLTVV.